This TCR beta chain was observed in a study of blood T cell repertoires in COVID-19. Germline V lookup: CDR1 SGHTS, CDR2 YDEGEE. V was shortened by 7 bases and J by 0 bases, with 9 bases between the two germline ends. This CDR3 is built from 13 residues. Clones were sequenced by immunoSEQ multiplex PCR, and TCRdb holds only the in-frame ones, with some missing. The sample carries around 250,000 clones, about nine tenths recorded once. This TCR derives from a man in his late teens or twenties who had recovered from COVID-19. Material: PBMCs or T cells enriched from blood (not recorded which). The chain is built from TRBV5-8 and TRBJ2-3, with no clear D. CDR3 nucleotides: TGTGCCAGCCACAGAGCTAGCACAGATACGCAGTATTTT. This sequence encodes CASHRASTDTQYF.